The 29 T cell receptor beta chains below come from one sample, sequenced in a study of blood T cell repertoires in COVID-19. Using immunoSEQ multiplex PCR, the repertoire was profiled, and TCRdb retains in-frame clones only, with some absent. The top ten hold around 0.9% of the sample, which has fewer than 600,000 clones, approximately 89% seen once. Sequenced input: peripheral blood. Receptor source: a man younger than 30 with COVID-19, enrolled during active disease.

V usage is TRBV5-1 and J usage is TRBJ2-7; TRBD2 matches 9 bases. Trimming removed 4 bases from V and 2 bases from J; junction bases left unmatched: 16. The CDR3 has 18 amino acids. In germline, CDR1 is SGHRS, CDR2 YFSETQ. DNA for the CDR3: TGCGCCAGCAGCCCCATGGGGACTAGCACCTCGAACGCCTACGAGCAGTACTTC. The encoded protein is CASSPMGTSTSNAYEQYF.

This chain links TRBV30 with TRBJ2-5, with 13 positions matching TRBD2. This CDR3 is 18 amino acids long. V was pared by 0 bases and J by 5 bases, with 12 bases of the junction left unmatched. Germline CDR1 reads GTSNPN; CDR2 reads SVGIG (reference sequence). As DNA, the CDR3 is TGTGCCTGGAGTGTACGGCCAGGGACTAGCGGGACCCGGGAGACCCAGTACTTC. This translates into CAWSVRPGTSGTRETQYF.

V usage is TRBV4-2 and J usage is TRBJ1-6; 10 bases map to TRBD1. Looked up from germline, CDR1 is LGHNA and CDR2 is YNFKEQ. This CDR3 comprises 15 residues. J was trimmed by 10 bases and V by 2 bases; bases with no gene match: 5. The DNA for the CDR3 is TGTGCCAGCAGCCAAACCCCGACAGGGGGCTCACCCCTCCACTTT. This codes for CASSQTPTGGSPLHF.

This clone is a singleton in its sample. This sequence joins TRBV19 and TRBJ1-4; 8 positions match TRBD1. There are 16 residues in the CDR3. CDR1 and CDR2 from the germline V gene are LNHDA and SQIVND (reference sequence). After removal of 5 bases from V and 3 bases from J, the junction contained 8 bases not matched to a gene. The DNA of the CDR3 is TGTGCCAGTAGTCTCGACAGGGGCCTGGCTAATGAAAAACTGTTTTTT. Amino acid sequence: CASSLDRGLANEKLFF. Based on the CDR3 plus reference TRBV19 and TRBJ1-4, the full variable domain is DGGITQSPKYLFRKEGQNVTLSCEQNLNHDAMYWYRQDPGQGLRLIYYSQIVNDFQKGDIAEGYSVSREKKESFPLTVTSAQKNPTAFYLCASSLDRGLANEKLFFGSGTQLSVL.

The genes are TRBV3-1 (or the pseudogene TRBV3-2) and TRBJ2-3; TRBD2 aligns across 9 bases. V lost 4 bases to trimming and J lost 2 bases; unmatched junction nucleotides: 7. CDR3 size: 16 residues. CDR1 and CDR2 (germline): LGHDT, YNNKEL (reference sequence). The DNA of the CDR3 is TGTGCCAGCAGCCTTCTGAGCGGGAGGCACACAGATACGCAGTATTTT. This codes for CASSLLSGRHTDTQYF.

The chain combines TRBV6-5 with TRBJ2-1; weak D call: TRBD1 (6 bases). Per the germline V gene, CDR1 is MNHEY and CDR2 is SVGAGI. The V gene lost 8 bases and the J gene lost 10 bases, with 12 bases spanning the gap. The CDR3 extends over 11 amino acids. This CDR3 reads CASRLRGEQFF. CDR3 nucleotide sequence: TGTGCCAGCCGGTTGAGGGGGGAGCAGTTCTTC.

This chain links TRBV9 with TRBJ2-7; D might be TRBD1 (6 bases). CDR1 is SGDLS, CDR2 YYNGEE, per germline. Trimming removed 3 bases from V and 7 bases from J, with 17 bases in between. CDR3 length: 14 residues. CDR3 region: CASSAYRVSLEQYF. The CDR3 nucleotides read TGTGCCAGCAGCGCTTACAGGGTTTCTCTTGAGCAGTACTTC.

This sequence joins TRBV27 and TRBJ1-3; TRBD1 might be the D (5 bases). Germline lookup yields CDR1 MNHEY and CDR2 SMNVEV (reference sequence). V lost 7 bases to trimming and J lost 4 bases, with 14 bases between them. The CDR3 contains 14 residues. The CDR3 DNA reads as TGTGCCAGCAAGATGACAGCGCCAGGAAACACCATATATTTT. It is translated as CASKMTAPGNTIYF.

The rearrangement links TRBV30 to TRBJ1-3, with 7 bases lining up with TRBD1. J gave up 5 bases and V 6 bases, and 10 bases lay outside the gene matches. This CDR3 is 14 amino acids long. Germline V gene data show CDR1 as GTSNPN and CDR2 as SVGIG (reference sequence). The CDR3, as DNA: TGTGCCTGTCCGGGGGTGGGACAGCGAAACACCATATATTTT. Translating gives CACPGVGQRNTIYF.

The V and J genes are TRBV24-1 and TRBJ2-7; D may be TRBD1 (6 bases). Between the trimmed V and J ends, which lost 4 bases and 7 bases, there was a span of 19 bases. This CDR3 is built from 15 residues. The germline CDR1 and CDR2 sequences are KGHDR and SFDVKD. The CDR3: CATSETGTTRGEQYF. The CDR3 nucleotides read TGTGCCACCAGTGAAACCGGGACAACGAGGGGAGAGCAGTACTTC.

The gene calls are TRBV5-5 and TRBJ2-7; D gene unclear. CDR1 and CDR2 (germline): SGHKS, YYEKEE (reference sequence). The CDR3 runs 14 residues. V shed 0 bases and J shed 4 bases, with 11 bases lying between them. CDR3 coding DNA: TGTGCCAGCAGCTTGGGGCAAGCCGGGTACGAGCAGTACTTC. Encoded protein: CASSLGQAGYEQYF. Using reference TRBV5-5 and TRBJ2-7 for the parts outside the CDR3, the full variable domain is DAGVTQSPTHLIKTRGQQVTLRCSPISGHKSVSWYQQVLGQGPQFIFQYYEKEERGRGNFPDRFSARQFPNYSSELNVNALLLGDSALYLCASSLGQAGYEQYFGPGTRLTVT.

This clone was observed a single time. The chain employs TRBV2 and TRBJ1-4, with a tentative D call TRBD1 (6 bases). The CDR3 totals 13 residues. Trimming removed 5 bases at V and 7 bases at J, with 11 bases between. CDR1 is SNHLY, CDR2 FYNNEI, per germline. The CDR3 reads CASSSGQTEKLFF. CDR3 bases: TGTGCCAGCAGTAGCGGACAGACTGAAAAACTGTTTTTT. The entire variable domain, with the rest obtained from reference TRBV2 and TRBJ1-4, is as follows: EPEVTQTPSHQVTQMGQEVILRCVPISNHLYFYWYRQILGQKVEFLVSFYNNEISEKSEIFDDQFSVERPDGSNFTLKIRSTKLEDSAMYFCASSSGQTEKLFFGSGTQLSVL.

V is TRBV15 and J is TRBJ1-5, with D unclear. Germline CDR1 is LNHNV and CDR2 is YYDKDF (reference sequence). The CDR3 totals 14 residues. V lost 5 bases to trimming and J lost 0 bases, with 8 bases between them. CDR3 residues: CATSEEYSNQPQHF. DNA of the CDR3: TGTGCCACCAGCGAAGAGTATAGCAATCAGCCCCAGCATTTT.

The chain couples TRBV5-1 to TRBJ2-3; TRBD2 matches 14 bases. The CDR3 is 16 residues long. The V and J ends lost 3 bases and 4 bases, in that order; junction bases with no gene match: 4. From germline, CDR1 is SGHRS and CDR2 YFSETQ. CDR3 sequence reads: CASSSGLAGGADTQYF. The CDR3 DNA is TGCGCCAGCAGCTCCGGACTAGCGGGAGGAGCAGATACGCAGTATTTT.

This chain links TRBV5-4 with TRBJ1-2, with 7 bases identical to TRBD1. This CDR3 has 14 amino acids. CDR1 is SGHNT and CDR2 is YYREEE in the germline V gene (reference sequence). Trimming at V came to 2 bases and at J to 2 bases, leaving 3 bases not matched to a gene. CDR3 amino acids: CASSFSGGNYGYTF. The CDR3 DNA reads TGTGCCAGCAGCTTCTCAGGGGGAAACTATGGCTACACCTTC.

The gene calls are TRBV5-6 and TRBJ2-5; a possible D gene is TRBD2 (5 bases). Deletions cut 0 bases from V and 1 base from J, with 13 bases between. The germline gives CDR1 SGHDT, CDR2 YYEEEE. This CDR3 is built from 16 residues. The CDR3: CASSLAAAVTQETQYF. The CDR3 DNA reads as TGTGCCAGCAGCTTGGCCGCAGCGGTGACCCAAGAGACCCAGTACTTC.

The chain combines TRBV11-2 with TRBJ2-7; D not resolved. Trimming pared 5 bases from V and 9 bases from J, leaving 20 bases between. This CDR3 spans 14 amino acids. Germline lookup yields CDR1 SGHAT and CDR2 FQNNGV. The CDR3 sequence is CASSPPGSPTRQYF. CDR3 in DNA: TGTGCCAGCAGCCCGCCAGGTTCTCCTACGCGGCAGTACTTC.

CDR3: CASSEGRGGAARGSVRFF. CDR3 sequence (DNA): TGTGCCAGCAGTGAAGGTAGAGGGGGAGCAGCCAGAGGTTCCGTTCGATTCTTC. V gene TRBV6-1 combines with J gene TRBJ2-1; possibly TRBD1 for D (6 bases). Germline V gene sequence: CDR1 MNHNS, CDR2 SASEGT. The germline V and J ends were trimmed by 1 base and 16 bases, with 32 bases remaining between them. The CDR3 is 18 residues long.

The chain combines TRBV4-1 with TRBJ1-2, with D maybe TRBD1 (5 bases). Germline CDR1 reads MGHRA; CDR2 reads YSYEKL. The CDR3 length is 13 residues. Trimming removed 1 base from V and 5 bases from J, with 8 bases in between. The CDR3 is CASSQVGGYGYTF. In nucleotides, the CDR3 is TGCGCCAGCAGCCAAGTGGGGGGTTATGGCTACACCTTC.

The chain joins TRBV29-1 to TRBJ1-1; unclear D gene. CDR3 length: 13 residues. From germline, CDR1 is SQVTM and CDR2 ANQGSEA. The ends were cut back, 2 bases at V and 6 bases at J, with 13 bases in the middle. The DNA for the CDR3 is TGCAGCGTTGAACCCGCCACCGGGGCTGAAGCTTTCTTT. The encoded protein is CSVEPATGAEAFF.

This sequence joins TRBV2 and TRBJ1-6; 7 nucleotides match TRBD1. The CDR3 loop spans 15 amino acids. Unmatched junction bases numbered 5, after V lost 7 bases and J lost 2 bases. The germline gives CDR1 SNHLY, CDR2 FYNNEI. The CDR3 loop reads CASNDRATYNSPLHF. CDR3 coding DNA: TGTGCCAGCAATGACAGGGCCACCTATAATTCACCCCTCCACTTT.

V gene TRBV28 combines with J gene TRBJ2-5, with 9 bases that match TRBD1. The CDR3 sequence is 13 residues long. The V gene's germline CDR1 is MDHEN and CDR2 SYDVKM. V shed 9 bases and J 5 bases; nucleotides not matched to a gene: 7. The DNA for the CDR3 is TGTGCCAGTGGACAGGGGCAAGTCGAGACCCAGTACTTC. Its protein product is CASGQGQVETQYF.

The rearrangement joins TRBV7-2 to TRBJ2-7; a weak D match, TRBD2 (6 bases). CDR3 length: 14 amino acids. CDR1 and CDR2 (germline): SGHTA, FQGNSA. V lost 5 bases and J 4 bases, leaving 15 bases between the germline ends. CDR3 amino acids: CASSLGLAKYEQYF. CDR3 sequence (DNA): TGTGCCAGCAGCCTCGGGCTAGCGAAGTACGAGCAGTACTTC.

The V and J genes are TRBV5-1 and TRBJ2-7; 13 nucleotides agree with TRBD2. This CDR3 is 15 amino acids long. The V segment lost 2 bases and the J segment 5 bases; nucleotides outside the gene matches: 4. The germline gives CDR1 SGHRS, CDR2 YFSETQ. CDR3 sequence (DNA): TGCGCCAGCAGCTTCAGGACTAGCGGGGGCCACGAGCAGTACTTC. This gives the protein CASSFRTSGGHEQYF.

The chain uses TRBV9 and TRBJ1-1, with D maybe TRBD1 (6 bases). Trimming took 2 bases from V and 4 from J, leaving 9 bases between them. CDR3 length equals 13 residues. Germline V gene sequence: CDR1 SGDLS, CDR2 YYNGEE. The CDR3 nucleotides read TGTGCCAGCAGCGTGGAAGGGGGCACTGAAGCTTTCTTT. Amino acids: CASSVEGGTEAFF.

This clone showed up just once. V and J are TRBV5-6 and TRBJ2-7; TRBD2 is a possible D gene (5 bases). V lost 0 bases, J lost 3 bases, and 10 bases lay in between. This CDR3 is 14 amino acids long. Per the germline V gene, CDR1 is SGHDT and CDR2 is YYEEEE. CDR3 loop: CASSLGSAVYEQYF. Here the CDR3 DNA reads TGTGCCAGCAGCTTGGGCTCAGCGGTCTACGAGCAGTACTTC. The entire variable domain, with the rest obtained from reference TRBV5-6 and TRBJ2-7, is as follows: DAGVTQSPTHLIKTRGQQVTLRCSPKSGHDTVSWYQQALGQGPQFIFQYYEEEERQRGNFPDRFSGHQFPNYSSELNVNALLLGDSALYLCASSLGSAVYEQYFGPGTRLTVT.

The chain combines TRBV11-2 with TRBJ1-6, with TRBD1 matching 11 bases. V was clipped by 4 bases and J by 7 bases; unmatched bases: 0. The CDR3 is made up of 14 amino acids. Looked up from germline, CDR1 is SGHAT and CDR2 is FQNNGV. CDR3 amino acids: CASSWTGGNSPLHF. The CDR3 DNA sequence: TGTGCCAGCAGCTGGACAGGGGGCAATTCACCCCTCCACTTT.

The gene calls are TRBV6-2 or TRBV6-3 and TRBJ1-5, with D perhaps matching TRBD1 (6 bases). This CDR3 comprises 14 residues. The germline V gene has CDR1 MNHEY and CDR2 SVGEGT. V lost 5 bases to trimming and J lost 5 bases, with 13 bases between them. CDR3 sequence (DNA): TGTGCCAGCAGTCGAGGGGGGGTGGATCAGCCCCAGCATTTT. This translates into CASSRGGVDQPQHF.

The chain is built from TRBV30 and TRBJ2-1; weak D call: TRBD1 (5 bases). Looked up from germline, CDR1 is GTSNPN and CDR2 is SVGIG (reference sequence). V dropped 7 bases and J dropped 7 bases, with 17 bases sitting between them. The CDR3 is made up of 13 amino acids. The CDR3 loop reads CAFSKGAVNEQFF. DNA of the CDR3: TGTGCCTTCTCGAAAGGGGCAGTGAATGAGCAGTTCTTC.